These 5 T cell receptor beta chains were sequenced from one sample in a study of blood T cell repertoires in COVID-19. Sequencing was performed with immunoSEQ multiplex PCR; in TCRdb, only in-frame clones are kept and a portion is missing. In the table there are 210,000 or so clones, approximately 81% of which are singletons. The sample was PBMCs or T cells enriched from blood (not recorded which). These receptors were collected from a woman between 50 and 59 years old with acute COVID-19.

The V and J genes are TRBV28 and TRBJ1-5, with TRBD1 matching 9 bases. The CDR3 covers 15 residues. The germline CDR1 and CDR2 sequences are MDHEN and SYDVKM. J lost 6 bases, V lost 5 bases, and 8 bases had no gene match. The CDR3 coding sequence is TGTGCCAGCAGTACCCGGACAGGGGTGGGTCAGCCCCAGCATTTT. Translating gives CASSTRTGVGQPQHF.

This chain uses TRBV27 with TRBJ2-5; D gene uncertain. Germline V gene sequence: CDR1 MNHEY, CDR2 SMNVEV (reference sequence). The CDR3 runs 14 residues. V gave up 4 bases and J gave up 4 bases, with 13 bases separating them. The CDR3 sequence: CASSSSVSSETQYF. The CDR3 DNA sequence: TGTGCCAGCAGTTCTTCAGTGTCGTCAGAGACCCAGTACTTC.

The J gene is TRBJ1-2, the V gene TRBV2; weak D call: TRBD1 (5 bases). This CDR3 region has 16 residues. Germline V gene lookup returns CDR1 SNHLY and CDR2 FYNNEI. V was pared by 4 bases and J by 7 bases, with 22 bases between. Here the CDR3 reads CASSASRWQGPGGYTF. In nucleotides, the CDR3 is TGTGCCAGCAGTGCGTCTAGATGGCAGGGCCCAGGTGGCTACACCTTC.

The chain couples TRBV9 to TRBJ2-1; 12 bases are shared with TRBD2. Germline trimming cut 2 bases from V and 4 bases from J; bases unmatched to any gene: 7. CDR1 is SGDLS and CDR2 is YYNGEE in the germline V gene. The CDR3 sequence is 17 residues long. This CDR3 reads CASSVQGTSGLYNEQFF. The CDR3 coding sequence is TGTGCCAGCAGCGTCCAGGGGACTAGCGGGCTATACAATGAGCAGTTCTTC.

This CDR3 reads CSVIPRDRVNEQFF. The CDR3 DNA sequence: TGCAGCGTGATTCCCCGGGACAGGGTCAATGAGCAGTTCTTC. The chain links TRBV29-1 to TRBJ2-1; TRBD1 matches 9 bases. Looked up from germline, CDR1 is SQVTM and CDR2 is ANQGSEA. The trim removed 6 bases at V and 6 bases at J, leaving 9 bases unmatched. CDR3 length: 14 amino acids.